The 21 T cell receptor beta chains below all came from one sample that was sequenced in a study of post-analysis software for immune sequencing data. Their cognate antigens are unknown. Whole-study results and caveats: The study found TRBV5-6, TRBV5-1 and TRBV20-1 among roughly 5 TRBV segments more frequent in patients than controls.

cDNA libraries for TCR beta contained unique molecular identifiers. TCRdb re-derived calls from the PCR reads in MiXCR, one entry per CDR3 protein. Of a few hundred thousand distinct CDR3 sequences in the sample, approximately 38% were seen once. Material: blood. Every receptor here comes from a girl between 5 and 17 years old with multiple sclerosis.

The chain couples TRBV7-2 to TRBJ1-2, with a weak D call TRBD1 (6 bases). Germline V CDR1 and CDR2: SGHTA, FQGNSA. The CDR3 covers 15 residues. Trimming stripped 5 bases from V and 8 bases from J, with 21 bases between. The CDR3 here is CASSGQWAVQGGYTF. The CDR3, as DNA: TGTGCCAGCAGCGGACAGTGGGCGGTTCAGGGCGGCTACACCTTC.

This clonotype was observed a few times. The chain recombines TRBV4-2 with TRBJ1-2; D is unresolved. Germline V lookup: CDR1 LGHNA, CDR2 YNFKEQ. This CDR3 region has 12 residues. Trimming left V 0 bases short and J 8 bases short, with 7 bases between. This CDR3 reads CASSQDIQGYTF. The CDR3 DNA reads as TGTGCCAGCAGCCAAGATATCCAGGGCTACACCTTC.

This clonotype was seen a handful of times. J is TRBJ1-5 and V is TRBV6-2 or TRBV6-3; a possible D gene is TRBD1 (5 bases). CDR1 is MNHEY, CDR2 SVGEGT, per germline. Trimming took 6 bases from V and 4 from J, leaving 16 bases between them. The CDR3 covers 15 residues. In nucleotides, the CDR3 is TGTGCCAGCAGGCCGCCCGGGCGGGGGAATCAGCCCCAGCATTTT. This gives the protein CASRPPGRGNQPQHF.

This clonotype has more than one count but fewer than ten. The chain recombines TRBV5-1 with TRBJ2-3, with 14 bases identical to TRBD2. Germline CDR1 reads SGHRS; CDR2 reads YFSETQ. The V segment lost 4 bases and the J segment 4 bases; nucleotides outside the gene matches: 5. The CDR3 totals 16 residues. This CDR3 reads CASSGLAGGSADTQYF. For the CDR3, the DNA is TGCGCCAGCAGCGGACTAGCGGGGGGTTCAGCAGATACGCAGTATTTT.

This clonotype was found a few times. V gene TRBV20-1 combines with J gene TRBJ2-4, with unresolved D. The germline V gene encodes CDR1 DFQATT and CDR2 SNEGSKA (reference sequence). The CDR3 runs to 16 residues. V lost 0 bases, J lost 2 bases, and 14 bases lay in between. CDR3 amino acids: CSARDRRSVTKNIQYF. The CDR3 coding sequence is TGCAGTGCTAGAGATAGGCGGTCAGTCACCAAAAACATTCAGTACTTC.

This sequence joins TRBV12-3 or TRBV12-4 and TRBJ1-4; TRBD1 might be the D (6 bases). Trimming left V 5 bases short and J 7 bases short, with 17 bases between. There are 15 residues in the CDR3. In nucleotides, the CDR3 is TGTGCCAGCAGTCCCACAGGGCGGGAAGGTGAAAAACTGTTTTTT. Translated: CASSPTGREGEKLFF.

This clonotype was counted only a few times. The V and J genes are TRBV10-3 and TRBJ2-3; TRBD2 agrees at 8 bases. The CDR3 is 15 residues long. Trimming took 4 bases from V and 1 from J; bases not matched to a gene: 4. Germline CDR1 and CDR2: ENHRY and SYGVKD. This CDR3 is CAISGPAGGTDTQYF. The CDR3 nucleotides read TGTGCCATCAGTGGCCCAGCGGGGGGCACAGATACGCAGTATTTT.

The table lists this clonotype with a few counts. The chain's CDR3 is CATSRDSGASYTF. CDR3 nucleotide sequence: TGTGCCACCAGCAGAGATTCGGGGGCGAGCTACACCTTC. The chain uses TRBV15 and TRBJ1-2, with D maybe TRBD1 (6 bases). This CDR3 region has 13 residues. Germline V gene lookup returns CDR1 LNHNV and CDR2 YYDKDF (reference sequence). Trimming pared 0 bases from V and 9 bases from J, leaving 11 bases between.

The chain joins TRBV7-9 to TRBJ1-1; TRBD1 agrees at 8 bases. The CDR3 contains 15 residues. The V gene's germline CDR1 is SEHNR and CDR2 FQNEAQ (reference sequence). The trim removed 6 bases at V and 3 bases at J, leaving 9 bases unmatched. This CDR3 is CASSTTGAGYTEAFF. The CDR3 bases are TGTGCCAGCAGTACGACAGGGGCAGGGTACACTGAAGCTTTCTTT. The variable domain in full, completed from reference TRBV7-9 and TRBJ1-1, reads DTGVSQNPRHKITKRGQNVTFRCDPISEHNRLYWYRQTLGQGPEFLTYFQNEAQLEKSRLLSDRFSAERPKGSFSTLEIQRTEQGDSAMYLCASSTTGAGYTEAFFGQGTRLTVV.

The sample holds a few counts of this clonotype. The V call is TRBV4-3, the J call TRBJ2-5; D gene unclear. The last part of the DNA fits TRBJ2-7 better; the J call may be wrong. Germline V gives CDR1 LGHNA, CDR2 YSLEER. This CDR3 comprises 14 residues. The CDR3 DNA follows: TGCGCCAGCAGCCAAGATAGTAGGGACTACGAGCAGTACTTC. Amino acids: CASSQDSRDYEQYF.

The gene calls are TRBV5-1 and TRBJ2-3, with D possibly being TRBD1 (5 bases). V dropped 3 bases and J dropped 3 bases, with 11 bases sitting between them. The germline CDR1 and CDR2 sequences are SGHRS and YFSETQ. CDR3 length equals 14 residues. For the CDR3, the DNA is TGCGCCAGCAGCTGGTCCAGGGATACAGATACGCAGTATTTT. Translation gives CASSWSRDTDTQYF.

J is TRBJ2-5 and V is TRBV3-1; TRBD2 might be the D (6 bases). The CDR3 length is 13 residues. The V end lost 3 bases, the J end lost 4 bases, and 9 bases lay between the germline ends. Germline-derived CDR1 and CDR2 are LGHDT and YNNKEL (reference sequence). CDR3 sequence (DNA): TGTGCCAGCAGCCACCTCGGGGGAGAGACCCAGTACTTC. Encoded protein: CASSHLGGETQYF.

There are a few counts of this clonotype. This chain joins TRBV7-3 and TRBJ2-7; 8 positions agree with TRBD1. The J call may be incorrect, as the DNA end agrees better with TRBJ2-5. The germline gives CDR1 SGHTA, CDR2 FQGTGA. The CDR3 runs to 14 residues. DNA for the CDR3: TGTGCCAGCAGCCCTACGACAGGGGCAGAGACCCAGTACTTC. Translated: CASSPTTGAETQYF.

This clonotype has a handful of counts. The chain uses TRBV4-1 and TRBJ2-7; D is ambiguous. Looked up from germline, CDR1 is MGHRA and CDR2 is YSYEKL. The CDR3 is made up of 14 amino acids. V was trimmed by 3 bases and J by 4 bases, leaving 13 bases between them. For the CDR3, the DNA is TGCGCCAGCAGCCATCGGCCCGGAGTATACGAGCAGTACTTC. Translating it yields CASSHRPGVYEQYF.

The chain joins TRBV6-5 to TRBJ1-2, with TRBD1 identical over 9 bases. Germline CDR1 reads MNHEY; CDR2 reads SVGAGI. This CDR3 contains 15 residues. Trimming removed 10 bases from V and 4 bases from J; junction bases left unmatched: 13. The CDR3 sequence is CATYPGQGSFYGYTF. The CDR3 DNA sequence: TGTGCCACCTACCCGGGACAGGGAAGTTTCTATGGCTACACCTTC.

This clonotype was seen many times. The chain couples TRBV20-1 to TRBJ1-1, with TRBD1 matching 7 bases. CDR3 length equals 14 residues. The ends lost 5 bases at V and 5 bases at J; junction bases unmatched: 11. CDR1 and CDR2 from the germline V gene are DFQATT and SNEGSKA (reference sequence). The CDR3, as DNA: TGCAGTGCTTACACGACAGGGTTGGGGACTGAAGCTTTCTTT. This translates into CSAYTTGLGTEAFF.

J is TRBJ1-2 and V is TRBV29-1; D remains ambiguous. Germline CDR1 is SQVTM and CDR2 is ANQGSEA. The CDR3 is 14 amino acids. The V gene lost 1 base and the J gene lost 2 bases, with 11 bases spanning the gap. In DNA form, the CDR3 reads TGCAGCGTTGAAGGCAGGCCTCAAAACTATGGCTACACCTTC. Its protein is CSVEGRPQNYGYTF.

The rearrangement links TRBV29-1 to TRBJ1-4; possibly TRBD1 for D (6 bases). This CDR3 is 12 amino acids long. Trimming stripped 4 bases from V and 7 bases from J, with 10 bases between. The germline V gene has CDR1 SQVTM and CDR2 ANQGSEA. The CDR3 is CSVGGGGEKLFF. The CDR3 DNA reads as TGCAGCGTTGGAGGGGGAGGTGAAAAACTGTTTTTT.

CDR3 nucleotide sequence: TGCAGTGCTAGACAGCCTACTACAAATGAGCAGTTCTTC. It specifies CSARQPTTNEQFF. The V and J genes are TRBV20-1 and TRBJ2-1; D call uncertain. The CDR3 covers 13 residues. Germline CDR1 reads DFQATT; CDR2 reads SNEGSKA (reference sequence). V lost 2 bases, J lost 7 bases, and 12 bases lay in between.

CDR3 nucleotide sequence: TGTGCCAGCAGGGTTGGATTCCAGGGTAGAGAGTTCTTC. Amino acid sequence: CASRVGFQGREFF. V usage is TRBV6-1 and J usage is TRBJ2-1; D may be TRBD1 (5 bases). Germline CDR1 and CDR2: MNHNS and SASEGT. Trimming cost V 6 bases and J 14 bases, with 20 bases left between them. The CDR3 spans 13 residues.

The chain is built from TRBV19 and TRBJ2-2; no reliable D call. Germline loops: CDR1 LNHDA, CDR2 SQIVND (reference sequence). The CDR3 totals 13 residues. Trimming took 5 bases from V and 6 from J, leaving 10 bases between them. The CDR3 DNA is TGTGCCAGTAGTCCAAGCCGTCCCGGGGAGCTGTTTTTT. Translation: CASSPSRPGELFF.